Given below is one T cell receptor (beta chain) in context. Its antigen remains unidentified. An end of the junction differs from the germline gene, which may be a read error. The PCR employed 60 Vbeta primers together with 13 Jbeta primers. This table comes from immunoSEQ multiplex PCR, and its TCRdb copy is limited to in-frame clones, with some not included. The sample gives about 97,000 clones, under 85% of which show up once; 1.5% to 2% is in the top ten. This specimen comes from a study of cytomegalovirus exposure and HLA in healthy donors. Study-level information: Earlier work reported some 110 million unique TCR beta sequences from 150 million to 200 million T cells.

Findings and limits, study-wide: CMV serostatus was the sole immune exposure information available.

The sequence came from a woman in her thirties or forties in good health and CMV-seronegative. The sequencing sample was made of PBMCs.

CDR3 bases: TGCACCAGCAAGGGTAGCGGGAGCAATGAGCAGTTCTTC. It specifies CTSKGSGSNEQFF. The J gene is TRBJ2-1, the V gene TRBV10-1; 9 bases are shared with TRBD2. The CDR3 contains 13 residues. The germline gives CDR1 WNHNN, CDR2 SYGVQD (reference sequence).